This passage covers 31 T cell receptor beta chains from one sample sequenced in a study of T cell repertoires in aging, cancer and after chemotherapy. The template was genomic DNA from peripheral blood, not RNA. A mixed TRB-A/B primer pool amplified rearranged TRB by multiplex touch-down PCR. From the multiplex PCR reads, TCRdb called clonotypes with MiXCR, one entry per CDR3 protein. Among about 5,200 distinct CDR3 sequences listed, roughly 29% were seen once. The sample consisted of blood. The receptors originated from a human donor in good health.

The chain recombines TRBV5-4 with TRBJ2-5, with D tentatively TRBD2 (6 bases). V lost 4 bases, J lost 5 bases, and 12 bases lay in between. This CDR3 is 13 amino acids long. From germline, CDR1 is SGHNT and CDR2 YYREEE (reference sequence). CDR3 residues: CASSLRGGETQYF. In DNA, the CDR3 is TGTGCCAGCAGCCTCCGTGGGGGGGAGACCCAGTACTTC.

This rearrangement joins TRBV30 to TRBJ1-5; D ambiguous. The CDR3 consists of 15 residues. V was clipped by 3 bases and J by 6 bases, with 18 bases between them. Germline lookup yields CDR1 GTSNPN and CDR2 SVGIG (reference sequence). The CDR3 protein is CAWSPSAGTGQPQHF. CDR3 in DNA: TGTGCCTGGAGCCCAAGTGCGGGTACGGGTCAGCCCCAGCATTTT. Drawing the rest from reference TRBV30 and TRBJ1-5, the complete variable domain is SQTIHQWPATLVQPVGSPLSLECTVEGTSNPNLYWYRQAAGRGLQLLFYSVGIGQISSEVPQNLSASRPQDRQFILSSKKLLLSDSGFYLCAWSPSAGTGQPQHFGDGTRLSIL.

The V and J genes are TRBV7-9 and TRBJ2-3; the D is unclear. V was pared by 3 bases and J by 7 bases, with 14 bases between. Germline assignment: CDR1 SEHNR and CDR2 FQNEAQ (reference sequence). CDR3 length equals 14 residues. CDR3 sequence (DNA): TGTGCCAGCAGCTTTATCCAACCTGGAAATACGCAGTATTTT. It translates to CASSFIQPGNTQYF.

This clonotype was seen only a few times. The chain links TRBV5-4 to TRBJ2-2, with a weak D call TRBD1 (6 bases). CDR1 is SGHNT, CDR2 YYREEE, per germline (reference sequence). V was cut by 0 bases and J by 6 bases, with 18 bases left in between. The CDR3 is 17 residues long. The DNA of the CDR3 is TGTGCCAGCAGCTTGGGCCCCGGGACACCCTCTCCCGGGGAGCTGTTTTTT. Encoded protein: CASSLGPGTPSPGELFF.

The chain has TRBV18 and TRBJ2-5; TRBD1 matches at 11 bases. The trim removed 2 bases at V and 1 base at J, leaving 3 bases unmatched. Germline V gene data show CDR1 as KGHSH and CDR2 as LQKENI. CDR3 length: 16 amino acids. In DNA, the CDR3 is TGTGCCAGCTCACCATTGGGGACAGGGGGCCAAGAGACCCAGTACTTC. Translating gives CASSPLGTGGQETQYF.

Sample share makes this clonotype medium-sized. This chain's CDR3 is CASGGSDSGNTIYF. The CDR3 coding sequence is TGTGCCAGCGGGGGGTCTGACTCTGGAAACACCATATATTTT. The J gene is TRBJ1-3, the V gene TRBV13; D perhaps matches TRBD1 (5 bases). This CDR3 has 14 residues. Between the trimmed V and J ends, which lost 8 bases and 0 bases, there was a span of 11 bases. The germline gives CDR1 PRHDT, CDR2 FYEKMQ (reference sequence).

By sample fraction, this clonotype is medium-sized (0.01 to 0.1%). This chain uses TRBV19 with TRBJ2-5, with 8 bases aligning to TRBD1. Germline V gives CDR1 LNHDA, CDR2 SQIVND (reference sequence). The CDR3 has 14 amino acids. V was clipped by 6 bases and J by 1 base; unmatched bases: 4. In DNA form, the CDR3 reads TGTGCCAGTAGGCCGGGACAGGTCCAAGAGACCCAGTACTTC. Translating it yields CASRPGQVQETQYF.

The rearrangement joins TRBV6-5 to TRBJ1-1; D call uncertain. The V and J ends lost 7 bases and 3 bases respectively, with 12 bases between them. The germline V gene encodes CDR1 MNHEY and CDR2 SVGAGI. This CDR3 comprises 13 residues. The CDR3 DNA sequence: TGTGCCAGCACCCCTGGAGGGCACACTGAAGCTTTCTTT. It codes for CASTPGGHTEAFF.

By share, this clonotype counts as medium-sized. The rearrangement links TRBV5-4 to TRBJ2-3; 8 bases agree with TRBD1. Germline assignment: CDR1 SGHNT and CDR2 YYREEE (reference sequence). The CDR3 is 14 residues long. V was clipped by 5 bases and J by 5 bases; unmatched bases: 7. The CDR3 coding sequence is TGTGCCAGCAGTCAGCAGGGGGCTGAAGATACGCAGTATTTT. This sequence encodes CASSQQGAEDTQYF.

This clonotype was counted only a few times. This chain joins TRBV6-5 and TRBJ2-7, with 7 bases aligning to TRBD1. CDR3 size: 14 residues. V trimming: 5 bases; J trimming: 2 bases; junction bases outside the gene matches: 6. The germline V gene has CDR1 MNHEY and CDR2 SVGAGI. The DNA for the CDR3 is TGTGCCAGCAGTCCGGGACAGCATACCTACGAGCAGTACTTC. It encodes CASSPGQHTYEQYF.

This clonotype is medium-sized by share. V is TRBV18 and J is TRBJ2-3; perhaps D is TRBD1 or TRBD2 (6 bases each). Between the trimmed V and J ends, which lost 6 bases and 5 bases, there was a span of 12 bases. The CDR3 contains 13 residues. CDR1 is KGHSH, CDR2 LQKENI, per germline. CDR3 loop: CASSQGGGDTQYF. The DNA of the CDR3 is TGTGCCAGCTCCCAAGGAGGGGGAGATACGCAGTATTTT.

This clonotype came up once. This clone may be a read error of a much larger clone one base away. The V gene is TRBV6-5, the J gene TRBJ2-1, with 9 positions matching TRBD2. Germline V gene lookup returns CDR1 MNHEY and CDR2 SVGAGI. Trimming at V came to 2 bases and at J to 7 bases, leaving 6 bases not matched to a gene. The CDR3 sequence is 15 residues long. This CDR3 is CASSYPAGGPNEQFF. CDR3 sequence (DNA): TGTGCCAGCAGTTACCCGGCGGGAGGGCCTAATGAGCAGTTCTTC.

V and J are TRBV19 and TRBJ1-1; tentatively, D is TRBD1 (5 bases). The V gene lost 11 bases and the J gene lost 11 bases, with 21 bases spanning the gap. The germline V gene encodes CDR1 LNHDA and CDR2 SQIVND (reference sequence). The CDR3 has 12 residues. CDR3 sequence: CASKTTGGDAFF. For the CDR3, the DNA is TGTGCCTCTAAAACGACGGGGGGTGACGCTTTCTTT.

The rearrangement links TRBV6-6 to TRBJ1-2; the D is unclear. V was clipped by 2 bases and J by 2 bases, with 12 bases between them. The CDR3 consists of 15 residues. From germline, CDR1 is MNHNY and CDR2 SVGAGI (reference sequence). CDR3 in DNA: TGTGCCAGCAGTTACACGGCAGCACCCAACTATGGCTACACCTTC. It specifies CASSYTAAPNYGYTF.

The V and J genes are TRBV5-8 and TRBJ1-4; D is unresolved. This CDR3 has 16 residues. The ends were cut back, 4 bases at V and 5 bases at J, with 18 bases in the middle. The germline V gene has CDR1 SGHTS and CDR2 YDEGEE. The chain's CDR3 is CASSNSPGRNNEKLFF. The CDR3 region has the DNA TGTGCCAGCAGCAATTCCCCGGGGAGGAACAATGAAAAACTGTTTTTT. Looking up the rest from reference TRBV5-8 and TRBJ1-4 gives the full variable domain: EAGVTQSPTHLIKTRGQQATLRCSPISGHTSVYWYQQALGLGLQFLLWYDEGEERNRGNFPPRFSGRQFPNYSSELNVNALELEDSALYLCASSNSPGRNNEKLFFGSGTQLSVL.

This clonotype came up a few times. V gene TRBV12-3 or TRBV12-4 combines with J gene TRBJ2-5; D perhaps matches TRBD1 (6 bases). The V end was cut by 5 bases, the J end by 1 base, with 14 bases between. This CDR3 comprises 15 residues. The CDR3 protein is CASSPPGHLQETQYF. The DNA for the CDR3 is TGTGCCAGCAGTCCGCCGGGACACCTCCAAGAGACCCAGTACTTC.

The chain links TRBV12-3 or TRBV12-4 to TRBJ2-2; either TRBD1 or TRBD2 may fit D (5 bases each). Trimming pared 6 bases from V and 4 bases from J, leaving 33 bases between. This CDR3 spans 21 amino acids. Written as DNA, the CDR3 is TGTGCCAGCAGGGATTTGAACTCGGGGACCCTTAACCTGAGGACCACCGGGGAGCTGTTTTTT. Its protein product is CASRDLNSGTLNLRTTGELFF.

This clonotype is large (0.1 to 1%) within its sample. The chain employs TRBV29-1 and TRBJ2-3, with a tentative D call TRBD2 (5 bases). Trimming took 1 base from V and 2 from J, leaving 10 bases between them. Germline CDR1 reads SQVTM; CDR2 reads ANQGSEA. The CDR3 extends over 14 amino acids. CDR3 sequence: CSVEVGAATDTQYF. The DNA for the CDR3 is TGCAGCGTTGAAGTAGGAGCGGCCACAGATACGCAGTATTTT.

This clonotype has a handful of counts. The chain employs TRBV27 and TRBJ1-6; the D gene is possibly TRBD1 (5 bases). The CDR3 is 15 residues long. Trimming pared 5 bases from V and 3 bases from J, leaving 11 bases between. Germline lookup yields CDR1 MNHEY and CDR2 SMNVEV (reference sequence). CDR3 coding DNA: TGTGCCAGCAGTCTCGGGACGGTCTATAATTCACCCCTCCACTTT. This sequence encodes CASSLGTVYNSPLHF.

This chain connects TRBV18 to TRBJ2-7; the match to TRBD1 covers 10 bases. Unmatched junction bases numbered 8, after V lost 5 bases and J lost 4 bases. This CDR3 comprises 15 residues. From germline, CDR1 is KGHSH and CDR2 LQKENI. The CDR3 reads CASSFGTGDEYEQYF. The CDR3 DNA follows: TGTGCCAGCTCATTTGGGACAGGGGACGAGTACGAGCAGTACTTC. Based on the CDR3 plus reference TRBV18 and TRBJ2-7, the full variable domain is NAGVMQNPRHLVRRRGQEARLRCSPMKGHSHVYWYRQLPEEGLKFMVYLQKENIIDESGMPKERFSAEFPKEGPSILRIQQVVRGDSAAYFCASSFGTGDEYEQYFGPGTRLTVT.

The V and J genes are TRBV30 and TRBJ2-3; tentative D call: TRBD1 (6 bases). The CDR3 runs 14 residues. Between the trimmed V and J ends, which lost 0 bases and 3 bases, there was a span of 10 bases. The V gene's germline CDR1 is GTSNPN and CDR2 SVGIG (reference sequence). Here the CDR3 reads CAWSVGQGTDTQYF. CDR3 nucleotide sequence: TGTGCCTGGAGTGTCGGGCAGGGGACAGATACGCAGTATTTT.

The chain joins TRBV18 to TRBJ1-1, with D unclear. Between the trimmed V and J ends, which lost 3 bases and 5 bases, there was a span of 7 bases. There are 12 residues in the CDR3. Germline CDR1 KGHSH, CDR2 LQKENI. The CDR3 DNA reads as TGTGCCAGCTCACCCACGGGAACTGAAGCTTTCTTT. This gives the protein CASSPTGTEAFF. Drawing the rest from reference TRBV18 and TRBJ1-1, the complete variable domain is NAGVMQNPRHLVRRRGQEARLRCSPMKGHSHVYWYRQLPEEGLKFMVYLQKENIIDESGMPKERFSAEFPKEGPSILRIQQVVRGDSAAYFCASSPTGTEAFFGQGTRLTVV.

The DNA for the CDR3 is TGTGCCAGCAGTTACGGTCCCGTGGTGGGCACTGAAGCTTTCTTT. Its protein is CASSYGPVVGTEAFF. The V gene is TRBV6-5, the J gene TRBJ1-1; D unclear. Trimming cost V 2 bases and J 4 bases, with 14 bases left between them. The CDR3 has 15 residues. Germline lookup yields CDR1 MNHEY and CDR2 SVGAGI.

This clonotype is classed as medium-sized. The chain joins TRBV5-6 to TRBJ2-5; 9 positions agree with TRBD2. The CDR3 loop spans 16 amino acids. Looked up from germline, CDR1 is SGHDT and CDR2 is YYEEEE. The junction had 5 bases not matched to a gene; V was cut back by 0 bases and J by 2 bases. CDR3 amino acids: CASSLVGTSLQETQYF. The CDR3 DNA sequence: TGTGCCAGCAGCTTGGTTGGGACTAGCCTTCAAGAGACCCAGTACTTC.

By its share, this clonotype is medium-sized. The rearrangement joins TRBV6-1 to TRBJ2-1; D remains unclear. Trimming removed 6 bases at V and 3 bases at J, with 18 bases between. This CDR3 has 16 residues. Germline V gene lookup returns CDR1 MNHNS and CDR2 SASEGT. This CDR3 reads CASRTAEPEIYNEQFF. The CDR3 nucleotides read TGTGCCAGCAGGACCGCTGAACCTGAAATCTACAATGAGCAGTTCTTC.

The rearrangement uses TRBV29-1 and TRBJ1-4; possible D gene TRBD1, 6 bases. The V end was cut by 4 bases, the J end by 5 bases, with 11 bases between. This CDR3 is built from 13 residues. Germline CDR1 and CDR2: SQVTM and ANQGSEA. The CDR3 DNA reads TGCAGCGTTGGAGCCCAGGGGAATGAAAAACTGTTTTTT. It codes for CSVGAQGNEKLFF.

This clonotype was observed a few times. The chain joins TRBV6-2 or TRBV6-3 to TRBJ2-7; 10 nucleotides align to TRBD1. Germline V gives CDR1 MNHEY, CDR2 SVGEGT. V was pared by 7 bases and J by 5 bases, with 2 bases of the junction left unmatched. The CDR3 loop spans 12 amino acids. The DNA for the CDR3 is TGTGCCAGCAAGGACAGGGGGGACGAGCAGTACTTC. Translated, it gives CASKDRGDEQYF.

The CDR3 region has the DNA TGTGCCAGCAGCGGGGGGACAACTAACTATGGCTACACCTTC. Protein: CASSGGTTNYGYTF. V and J are TRBV11-2 and TRBJ1-2, with D maybe TRBD1 (6 bases). This CDR3 has 14 residues. Germline loops: CDR1 SGHAT, CDR2 FQNNGV. V lost 5 bases, J lost 0 bases, and 10 bases lay in between.

By sample share, this clonotype is large. The CDR3 DNA sequence: TGCAGCGTTAAACAGGGCTACGAGCAGTACTTC. The encoded protein is CSVKQGYEQYF. V and J are TRBV29-1 and TRBJ2-7; perhaps TRBD1 as D (6 bases). Germline V gene data show CDR1 as SQVTM and CDR2 as ANQGSEA. Trimming left V 5 bases short and J 3 bases short, with 8 bases between. The CDR3 extends over 11 amino acids.

This clonotype has only a few counts. The chain carries TRBV20-1 and TRBJ2-7; tentative D call: TRBD1 (6 bases). Trimming left V 6 bases short and J 5 bases short, with 20 bases between. This CDR3 has 14 residues. Per germline, CDR1 DFQATT and CDR2 SNEGSKA (reference sequence). The CDR3 loop reads CSATNQGHQDEQYF. CDR3 DNA: TGCAGTGCCACTAATCAGGGACATCAAGACGAGCAGTACTTC.

By share, this clonotype ranks as medium-sized. The rearrangement joins TRBV29-1 to TRBJ1-5; 7 positions match TRBD1. The CDR3 is 14 amino acids. V dropped 6 bases and J dropped 1; count of bases not matched to a gene: 6. The germline CDR1 and CDR2 sequences are SQVTM and ANQGSEA. CDR3 amino acids: CSVRQGGSNQPQHF. The CDR3 DNA reads TGCAGCGTCCGACAGGGAGGAAGCAATCAGCCCCAGCATTTT.